The next 27 T cell receptor beta chains were all read from a single sample in a study of blood T cell repertoires in COVID-19 (dated by TCRdb to the early 2020s). The library was made by the immunoSEQ multiplex PCR assay. Imported from immuneACCESS, the table was reduced by TCRdb to in-frame sequences with V and J called. These copies leave out some clones; in studies compared against another copy, an unresolved V gene accounts for under half, and the cause of the remainder is not known. This sample lists roughly 280,000 clones; about nine tenths were detected once. Together, the top ten hold around 10% of the sample. Sequenced input: peripheral blood. Every receptor here comes from a woman in her 30s with COVID-19, enrolled during active disease.

The gene calls are TRBV7-9 and TRBJ2-7; D may be TRBD1 (6 bases). This CDR3 spans 14 amino acids. The germline CDR1 and CDR2 sequences are SEHNR and FQNEAQ (reference sequence). V dropped 4 bases and J dropped 4 bases, with 14 bases sitting between them. The CDR3 bases are TGTGCCAGCAGCTCGGGCAGGGGAAGATACGAGCAGTACTTC. As protein: CASSSGRGRYEQYF.

This clone was counted once. The chain combines TRBV27 with TRBJ1-5; D not resolved. V was pared by 6 bases and J by 6 bases, with 15 bases between. The CDR3 extends over 14 amino acids. Per the germline V gene, CDR1 is MNHEY and CDR2 is SMNVEV (reference sequence). In nucleotides, the CDR3 is TGTGCCAGCAGCGTTTCGAGGAATAGTCAGCCCCAGCATTTT. It yields the protein CASSVSRNSQPQHF.

V gene TRBV4-1 combines with J gene TRBJ2-3, with 10 bases lining up with TRBD2. Germline V lookup: CDR1 MGHRA, CDR2 YSYEKL. The CDR3 has 15 amino acids. V trimming: 4 bases; J trimming: 0 bases; junction bases outside the gene matches: 1. The CDR3 reads CASSLTSGSTDTQYF. CDR3 coding DNA: TGCGCCAGCAGCCTGACTAGCGGGAGCACAGATACGCAGTATTTT.

This chain uses TRBV10-3 with TRBJ2-7; no reliable D call. Germline CDR1 ENHRY, CDR2 SYGVKD. This CDR3 has 12 amino acids. Trimming left V 8 bases short and J 3 bases short, with 11 bases between. CDR3 coding DNA: TGTGCCATCGGCCCCTTAAACTACGAGCAGTACTTC. Translating it yields CAIGPLNYEQYF.

DNA for the CDR3: TGTGCCAGCAGTTTTCGGAGGAATGAGCAGTTCTTC. Residues: CASSFRRNEQFF. The chain is built from TRBV28 and TRBJ2-1, with D tentatively TRBD2 (5 bases). The V end lost 3 bases, the J end lost 7 bases, and 7 bases lay between the germline ends. The germline CDR1 and CDR2 sequences are MDHEN and SYDVKM. This CDR3 comprises 12 residues.

The rearrangement joins TRBV2 to TRBJ1-6, with 7 bases identical to TRBD1. Germline CDR1 reads SNHLY; CDR2 reads FYNNEI. The V segment lost 6 bases and the J segment 0 bases; nucleotides outside the gene matches: 2. This CDR3 has 15 residues. The CDR3 DNA reads as TGTGCCAGCAGCGGGGACAGCTCCTATAATTCACCCCTCCACTTT. As protein: CASSGDSSYNSPLHF.

As for this clone: The DNA is omitted, as the CDR3 cannot be located on it reliably, and the CDR3 follows TCRdb's listing. This rearrangement joins TRBV28 to TRBJ1-6; the tabulated D call, TRBD1, remains unverified against the DNA. Germline values: CDR1 MDHEN, CDR2 SYDVKM. The CDR3 length is 15 residues, termini included. CDR3 sequence: CASSSSTGGGSPLHF.

The chain has TRBV7-2 and TRBJ2-1; D is undetermined. This CDR3 is built from 16 residues. Trimming removed 1 base from V and 1 base from J, with 11 bases in between. Germline CDR1 is SGHTA and CDR2 is FQGNSA. The CDR3 sequence is CASSLVALPSYNEQFF. CDR3 in DNA: TGTGCCAGCAGCTTAGTTGCGCTTCCTTCCTACAATGAGCAGTTCTTC. Complete variable domain (other parts from reference TRBV7-2 and TRBJ2-1): GAGVSQSPSNKVTEKGKDVELRCDPISGHTALYWYRQSLGQGLEFLIYFQGNSAPDKSGLPSDRFSAERTGGSVSTLTIQRTQQEDSAVYLCASSLVALPSYNEQFFGPGTRLTVL.

The chain links TRBV5-5 to TRBJ2-7; 12 bases are a match to TRBD1. J was trimmed by 7 bases and V by 4 bases; bases with no gene match: 6. CDR1 and CDR2 (germline): SGHKS, YYEKEE (reference sequence). The CDR3 consists of 14 residues. The CDR3 DNA reads as TGTGCCAGCAGCCCGGGACAGGGGGCGCGGGAGCAGTACTTC. This codes for CASSPGQGAREQYF.

This chain links TRBV10-2 with TRBJ2-3, with TRBD2 identical over 12 bases. Germline V CDR1 and CDR2: WSHSY, SAAADI. The CDR3 totals 15 residues. Trimming took 3 bases from V and 12 from J; bases not matched to a gene: 10. The CDR3 sequence: CASSDLGLAGVDQYF. Written as DNA, the CDR3 is TGCGCCAGCAGTGATTTGGGACTAGCGGGTGTGGACCAGTATTTT.

The rearrangement links TRBV19 to TRBJ1-2; 8 positions agree with TRBD1. V dropped 6 bases and J dropped 2; count of bases not matched to a gene: 8. Per germline, CDR1 LNHDA and CDR2 SQIVND (reference sequence). This CDR3 is built from 15 residues. CDR3 region: CASRLDRGVNYGYTF. The CDR3 nucleotides read TGTGCCAGTAGACTTGACAGGGGCGTCAACTATGGCTACACCTTC.

The chain carries TRBV5-4 and TRBJ2-5; 7 nucleotides agree with TRBD2. The CDR3 is 15 residues long. J lost 3 bases, V lost 4 bases, and 9 bases had no gene match. Germline values: CDR1 SGHNT, CDR2 YYREEE (reference sequence). The CDR3 spells CASSPRGGAEETQYF. The CDR3 bases are TGTGCCAGCAGCCCGCGGGGAGGGGCCGAAGAGACCCAGTACTTC.

The gene calls are TRBV7-2 and TRBJ2-3; maybe TRBD2 (5 bases). V lost 2 bases and J 0 bases, leaving 12 bases between the germline ends. Germline values: CDR1 SGHTA, CDR2 FQGNSA. The CDR3 sequence is 16 residues long. This CDR3 reads CASSLIGGPSTDTQYF. The CDR3 DNA sequence: TGTGCCAGCAGCTTAATTGGCGGGCCTAGCACAGATACGCAGTATTTT.

This rearrangement joins TRBV5-1 to TRBJ2-7; 7 bases are shared with TRBD1. Trimming took 0 bases from V and 2 from J; bases not matched to a gene: 2. Germline values: CDR1 SGHRS, CDR2 YFSETQ. This CDR3 is 14 amino acids long. The CDR3 DNA follows: TGCGCCAGCAGCTTGGCCAGGGGGACCTACGAGCAGTACTTC. It encodes CASSLARGTYEQYF.

The chain is built from TRBV5-5 and TRBJ1-2; D gene uncertain. This CDR3 is 12 amino acids long. Trimming pared 4 bases from V and 6 bases from J, leaving 10 bases between. Germline V lookup: CDR1 SGHKS, CDR2 YYEKEE (reference sequence). The CDR3: CASSMVADGYTF. The CDR3 nucleotides are TGTGCCAGCAGCATGGTGGCAGATGGCTACACCTTC.

The V gene is TRBV27, the J gene TRBJ1-2, with D perhaps TRBD1 (6 bases). The CDR3 sequence is 14 residues long. The germline CDR1 and CDR2 sequences are MNHEY and SMNVEV (reference sequence). Between the trimmed V and J ends, which lost 0 bases and 8 bases, there was a span of 13 bases. CDR3 loop: CASSLSPRGWGYTF. CDR3 nucleotide sequence: TGTGCCAGCAGTTTATCACCCAGGGGATGGGGCTACACCTTC.

The J gene is TRBJ2-3, the V gene TRBV9, with 11 bases identical to TRBD2. With 0 bases clipped from V and 4 bases from J, the junction kept 7 bases outside the gene matches. CDR1 and CDR2 from the germline V gene are SGDLS and YYNGEE. This CDR3 spans 17 amino acids. Here the CDR3 DNA reads TGTGCCAGCAGCGTAGCGGGTAGCGGGAGGGCCGCAGATACGCAGTATTTT. Amino acids: CASSVAGSGRAADTQYF.

The chain couples TRBV20-1 to TRBJ1-5; possible D gene TRBD1, 5 bases. From germline, CDR1 is DFQATT and CDR2 SNEGSKA (reference sequence). The CDR3 totals 18 residues. Between the trimmed V and J ends, which lost 3 bases and 7 bases, there was a span of 28 bases. CDR3 nucleotide sequence: TGCAGTGCTAGTAGGGACGGGGAGGTTTTTTTGGTCAAACAGCCCCAGCATTTT. The encoded protein is CSASRDGEVFLVKQPQHF.

The chain recombines TRBV7-8 with TRBJ2-1; TRBD2 is a possible D gene (6 bases). Per germline, CDR1 SGHVS and CDR2 FQNEAQ. This CDR3 has 14 amino acids. The V end lost 10 bases, the J end lost 8 bases, and 21 bases lay between the germline ends. The DNA for the CDR3 is TGTGCCACCCTACCGGGGGATGGTTTGGATGAGCAGTTCTTC. It yields the protein CATLPGDGLDEQFF.

The gene calls are TRBV5-4 and TRBJ2-5, with unresolved D. Germline V gene data show CDR1 as SGHNT and CDR2 as YYREEE (reference sequence). There are 14 residues in the CDR3. The V gene lost 1 base and the J gene lost 0 bases, with 7 bases spanning the gap. In DNA form, the CDR3 reads TGTGCCAGCAGCTTGTTAACTAACCAAGAGACCCAGTACTTC. Translating gives CASSLLTNQETQYF.

The chain combines TRBV4-3 with TRBJ2-1; TRBD2 agrees at 7 bases. Germline CDR1 is LGHNA and CDR2 is YSLEER. The CDR3 is 15 amino acids. V shed 3 bases, J shed 8 bases, and the junction held 10 bases outside the gene matches. As DNA, the CDR3 is TGCGCCAGCAGCCATGGCGGGAGAATGGGAGATGAGCAGTTCTTC. It translates to CASSHGGRMGDEQFF.

This chain uses TRBV4-1 with TRBJ1-3; a weak D match, TRBD1 (6 bases). The CDR3 contains 17 residues. Germline CDR1 MGHRA, CDR2 YSYEKL. V gave up 4 bases and J gave up 2 bases, with 18 bases separating them. The CDR3 DNA follows: TGCGCCAGCAGCCGGACAAACAGGGCTATAACTGGAAACACCATATATTTT. Translation: CASSRTNRAITGNTIYF.

Details on this clone: This sample also contains other DNA sequences that code for the same CDR3. The chain joins TRBV20-1 to TRBJ1-4, with D maybe TRBD1 (5 bases). The CDR3 is 15 residues long. The V gene lost 3 bases and the J gene lost 2 bases, with 13 bases spanning the gap. Germline loops: CDR1 DFQATT, CDR2 SNEGSKA (reference sequence). This CDR3 is CSASRGAGTNEKLFF. CDR3 coding DNA: TGCAGTGCTAGTAGGGGTGCTGGGACTAATGAAAAACTGTTTTTT.

This chain uses TRBV6-4 with TRBJ2-4, with 12 bases aligning to TRBD1. The CDR3 covers 15 residues. The ends lost 4 bases at V and 8 bases at J; junction bases unmatched: 6. The germline gives CDR1 MRHNA, CDR2 SNTAGT. This CDR3 reads CASSGGTGGMDIQYF. As DNA, the CDR3 is TGTGCCAGCAGTGGGGGGACAGGGGGCATGGACATTCAGTACTTC.

This clone has a single count. The gene calls are TRBV11-3 and TRBJ2-3, with TRBD2 matching 8 bases. J was trimmed by 0 bases and V by 4 bases; bases with no gene match: 0. CDR1 and CDR2 from the germline V gene are SGHNT and YENEEA. The CDR3 sequence is 14 residues long. The DNA for the CDR3 is TGTGCCAGCAGCTCTAGCGGGAGCACAGATACGCAGTATTTT. The encoded protein is CASSSSGSTDTQYF. The variable domain in full, completed from reference TRBV11-3 and TRBJ2-3, reads EAGVVQSPRYKIIEKKQPVAFWCNPISGHNTLYWYLQNLGQGPELLIRYENEEAVDDSQLPKDRFSAERLKGVDSTLKIQPAELGDSAVYLCASSSSGSTDTQYFGPGTRLTVL.

The chain joins TRBV25-1 to TRBJ2-7, with 7 bases identical to TRBD1. This CDR3 spans 13 amino acids. The germline V gene encodes CDR1 MGHDK and CDR2 SYGVNS. The V gene end was trimmed by 5 bases and the J gene end by 3 bases; junction bases not matched to a gene: 4. The CDR3 is CASSRRQGYEQYF. CDR3 bases: TGTGCCAGCAGTAGACGACAGGGCTACGAGCAGTACTTC.

This clone occurred once. The chain uses TRBV24-1 and TRBJ1-5; tentative D call: TRBD1 (6 bases). Trimming removed 10 bases from V and 3 bases from J, with 12 bases in between. The CDR3 has 13 amino acids. CDR1 KGHDR and CDR2 SFDVKD come from the germline V gene. Written as DNA, the CDR3 is TGTGCCACAAGACAGGACGACAATCAGCCCCAGCATTTT. Amino acid sequence: CATRQDDNQPQHF.